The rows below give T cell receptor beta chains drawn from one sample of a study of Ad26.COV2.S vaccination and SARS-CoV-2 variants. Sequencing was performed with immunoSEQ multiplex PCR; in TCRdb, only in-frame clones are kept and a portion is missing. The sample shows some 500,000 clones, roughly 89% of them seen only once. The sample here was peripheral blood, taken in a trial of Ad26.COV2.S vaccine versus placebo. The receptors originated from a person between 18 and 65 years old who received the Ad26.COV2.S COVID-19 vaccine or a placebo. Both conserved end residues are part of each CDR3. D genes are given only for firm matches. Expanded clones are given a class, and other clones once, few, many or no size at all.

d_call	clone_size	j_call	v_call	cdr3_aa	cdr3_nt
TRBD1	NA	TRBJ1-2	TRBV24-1	CATRDRGNVGGYTF	TGTGCCACCAGGGACAGGGGCAATGTGGGCGGCTACACCTTC
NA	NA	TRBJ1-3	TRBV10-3	CAITGGGGRNTIYF	TGTGCCATCACCGGGGGCGGAGGGAGAAACACCATATATTTT
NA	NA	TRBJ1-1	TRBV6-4	CASSDGAMNTEAFF	TGTGCCAGCAGTGATGGAGCCATGAACACTGAAGCTTTCTTT
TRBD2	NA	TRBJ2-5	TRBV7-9	CASGLAGEETQYF	TGTGCCAGCGGATTAGCGGGGGAAGAGACCCAGTACTTC
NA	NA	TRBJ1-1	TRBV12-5	CASGLVLVRGFTEAFF	TGTGCTAGTGGTTTGGTACTAGTCAGGGGATTCACTGAAGCTTTCTTT
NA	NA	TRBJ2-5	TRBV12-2	CASRLVGGGKETQYF	TGTGCAAGTCGCTTAGTAGGGGGCGGGAAGGAGACCCAGTACTTC
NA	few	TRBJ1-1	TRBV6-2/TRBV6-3	CASSLQLSTKQVNTEAFF	TGTGCCAGCAGCCTACAACTATCTACTAAACAGGTGAACACTGAAGCTTTCTTT
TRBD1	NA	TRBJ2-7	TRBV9	CASSLADGYRTGSEQYF	TGTGCCAGCAGCCTAGCAGACGGATACCGGACAGGGTCCGAGCAGTACTTC
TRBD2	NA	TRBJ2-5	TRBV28	CASSLYSSGGERQETQYF	TGTGCCAGCAGTTTATATTCTAGCGGGGGGGAGAGGCAAGAGACCCAGTACTTC
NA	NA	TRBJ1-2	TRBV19	CASSTGPGYTF	TGTGCCAGTAGTACCGGGCCCGGCTACACCTTC
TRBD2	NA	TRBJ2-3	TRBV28	CASRERGGTADTQYF	TGTGCCAGCAGGGAACGGGGGGGGACGGCAGATACGCAGTATTTT
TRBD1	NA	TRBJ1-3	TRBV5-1	CASSLAGTAGPGNTIYF	TGCGCCAGCAGCTTAGCCGGGACAGCCGGACCTGGAAACACCATATATTTT
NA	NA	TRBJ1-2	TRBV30	CAWSVLNRRGIGYTF	TGTGCCTGGAGTGTACTCAACCGTAGGGGAATTGGCTACACCTTC
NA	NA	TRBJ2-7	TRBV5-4	CASSLEYPYEQYF	TGTGCCAGCAGCTTGGAGTATCCATACGAGCAGTACTTC
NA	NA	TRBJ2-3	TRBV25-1	CASTALARGVDTQYF	TGTGCCAGCACTGCACTAGCGAGGGGGGTCGATACGCAGTATTTT
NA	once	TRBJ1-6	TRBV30	CAGRGAPLHF	TGTGCCGGGAGGGGGGCACCCCTCCACTTT
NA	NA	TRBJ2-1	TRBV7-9	CASSPYVGERYNEQFF	TGTGCCAGCAGCCCCTATGTGGGAGAGAGATACAATGAGCAGTTCTTC
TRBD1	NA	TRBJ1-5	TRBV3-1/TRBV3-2	CASSQSGTGKVQPQHF	TGTGCCAGCAGCCAATCCGGGACAGGGAAGGTTCAGCCCCAGCATTTT
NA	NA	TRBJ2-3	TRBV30	CAWTSFFTDTQYF	TGTGCCTGGACTAGCTTTTTCACAGATACGCAGTATTTT
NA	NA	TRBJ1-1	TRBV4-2	CASRREGQDTEAFF	TGTGCCAGCCGCCGGGAGGGGCAGGACACTGAAGCTTTCTTT
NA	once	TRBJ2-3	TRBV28	CASRSSSAADTQYF	TGTGCCAGCAGATCATCTAGTGCGGCAGATACGCAGTATTTT
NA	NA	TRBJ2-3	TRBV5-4	CASSLFLGTGRTDTQYF	TGTGCCAGCAGCTTGTTTCTCGGGACGGGGAGGACAGATACGCAGTATTTT
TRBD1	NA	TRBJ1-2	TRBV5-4	CASSARWTGGVAGYTF	TGTGCCAGCAGCGCGCGCTGGACAGGGGGAGTTGCTGGCTACACCTTC
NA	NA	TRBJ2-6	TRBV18	CASSPTGAGANVLTF	TGTGCCAGCTCGCCGACAGGAGCTGGGGCCAACGTCCTGACTTTC
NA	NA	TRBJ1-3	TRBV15	CATSRDQGVGNTIYF	TGTGCCACCAGCAGAGATCAAGGGGTTGGAAACACCATATATTTT
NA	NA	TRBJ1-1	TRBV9	CASSGGHVNTEAFF	TGTGCCAGCAGCGGCGGACACGTGAACACTGAAGCTTTCTTT
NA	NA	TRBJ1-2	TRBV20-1	CSVNPNYGYTF	TGCAGCGTAAACCCTAACTATGGCTACACCTTC
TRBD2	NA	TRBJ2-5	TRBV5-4	CASSLGGRAGGETQYF	TGTGCCAGCAGCCTGGGGGGGAGGGCCGGTGGAGAGACCCAGTACTTC
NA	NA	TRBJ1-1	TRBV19	CASSIWANTEAFF	TGTGCCAGTAGTATTTGGGCGAACACTGAAGCTTTCTTT
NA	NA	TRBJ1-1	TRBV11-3	CASSPNAGVNTEAFF	TGTGCCAGCAGCCCCAACGCGGGGGTGAACACTGAAGCTTTCTTT
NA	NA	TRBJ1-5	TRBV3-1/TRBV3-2	CASSQTDRDQPQHF	TGTGCCAGCAGCCAGACCGACCGGGACCAGCCCCAGCATTTT
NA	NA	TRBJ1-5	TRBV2	CASSESRFNQPQHF	TGTGCCAGCAGTGAGAGCAGGTTCAATCAGCCCCAGCATTTT